The rows below give T cell receptor beta chains drawn from one sample of a study of T cell changes during pregnancy in multiple sclerosis. TCRdb keeps only in-frame clones here, not all; method: immunoSEQ multiplex PCR. Of tens of thousands of clones in the sample, 92% are singletons; the top ten hold approximately 1.2%. Sequenced: peripheral blood. These receptors all come from a female donor with multiple sclerosis, enrolled in a pregnancy study. Each CDR3 is given with its conserved first and last residue. D genes are given only for firm matches. Size is stated for part of the rows, as once, few or many counts, or as a class when the clone is expanded.

TRBV18	TRBJ2-2	NA	NA	CASSLGLRPGELFF	TGTGCCAGCTCGTTAGGACTGCGTCCCGGGGAGCTGTTTTTT
TRBV27	TRBJ2-3	NA	TRBD2	CASSPPSGGWSDTQYF	TGTGCCAGCAGTCCCCCTAGCGGGGGATGGTCAGATACGCAGTATTTT
TRBV10-3	TRBJ2-3	once	NA	CAISESTDTQYF	TGTGCCATCAGTGAATCCACAGATACGCAGTATTTT
TRBV5-1	TRBJ2-3	once	NA	CASSSLGGDTQYF	TGCGCCAGCAGCTCGTTGGGGGGAGATACGCAGTATTTT
TRBV19	TRBJ1-1	NA	NA	CASTPALPGDTEAFF	TGTGCCAGTACCCCGGCCCTCCCCGGGGACACTGAAGCTTTCTTT
TRBV15	TRBJ1-1	NA	NA	CATLRPKGHEAFF	TGTGCCACCTTGCGACCTAAGGGACACGAAGCTTTCTTT
TRBV29-1	TRBJ2-7	once	TRBD2	CSVVAGGAYEQYF	TGCAGCGTTGTTGCGGGAGGCGCCTACGAGCAGTACTTC
TRBV4-2	TRBJ2-1	NA	NA	CASSHQVGDAYNEQFF	TGTGCCAGCAGCCACCAGGTCGGCGACGCCTACAATGAGCAGTTCTTC
TRBV11-3	TRBJ2-1	NA	NA	CASSRIWGGEQFF	TGTGCCAGCAGCCGGATCTGGGGAGGTGAGCAGTTCTTC
TRBV4-3	TRBJ1-3	NA	NA	CASSQDGTDGLSGNTIYF	TGCGCCAGCAGCCAAGATGGAACGGACGGACTCTCTGGAAACACCATATATTTT
TRBV11-2	TRBJ2-3	NA	NA	CASSLGEARTDTQYF	TGTGCCAGCAGCTTAGGGGAGGCCCGCACAGATACGCAGTATTTT
TRBV6-5	TRBJ1-2	NA	NA	CASSYEGAGAHGYTF	TGTGCCAGCAGTTACGAGGGTGCGGGGGCGCATGGCTACACCTTC
TRBV7-9	TRBJ1-1	NA	TRBD1	CASSPRGIMNTEAFF	TGTGCCAGCAGCCCCAGGGGGATCATGAACACTGAAGCTTTCTTT
TRBV15	TRBJ2-7	NA	NA	CATSRGRERGEQYF	TGTGCCACCAGCAGAGGGAGGGAGAGGGGGGAGCAGTACTTC
TRBV2	TRBJ2-2	few	TRBD1	CASREGQGYTGELFF	TGTGCCAGCAGGGAGGGACAGGGTTACACCGGGGAGCTGTTTTTT
TRBV30	TRBJ2-7	once	TRBD1	CAHHPGQGRYEQYF	TGTGCCCACCATCCGGGACAGGGGCGCTACGAGCAGTACTTC
TRBV27	TRBJ2-7	NA	NA	CASSFGLASPYEQYF	TGTGCCAGCAGTTTCGGTCTGGCTAGCCCCTACGAGCAGTACTTC
TRBV19	TRBJ2-1	NA	NA	CASSSGTLLFEQFF	TGTGCCAGTAGTTCCGGGACTCTCCTCTTCGAGCAGTTCTTC
TRBV10-3	TRBJ1-1	NA	TRBD1	CAITMTGMNTEAFF	TGTGCCATCACAATGACAGGGATGAACACTGAAGCTTTCTTT
TRBV10-3	TRBJ2-1	NA	TRBD2	CAISEPLIAGTSYNEQFF	TGTGCCATCAGTGAACCCCTAATAGCGGGAACTTCCTACAATGAGCAGTTCTTC
TRBV7-2	TRBJ1-4	NA	TRBD1	CASSPRDRGFFQEKLFF	TGTGCCAGCAGCCCTCGGGACAGGGGGTTCTTTCAAGAAAAACTGTTTTTT
TRBV28	TRBJ2-3	NA	NA	CASSLSVLGVKGEADTQYF	TGTGCCAGCAGTTTATCGGTTTTGGGGGTGAAGGGGGAGGCAGATACGCAGTATTTT
TRBV6-1	TRBJ1-5	NA	NA	CASGQGSGNQPQHF	TGTGCCAGCGGTCAGGGGTCAGGCAATCAGCCCCAGCATTTT
TRBV7-9	TRBJ2-1	NA	NA	CASSNRGVREQFF	TGTGCCAGCAGCAATAGGGGGGTTCGAGAGCAGTTCTTC
TRBV28	TRBJ2-4	NA	NA	CASSPVVADWKNIQYF	TGTGCCAGCAGTCCTGTAGTGGCCGATTGGAAAAACATTCAGTACTTC
TRBV9	TRBJ2-1	NA	NA	CASSALALTYNEQFF	TGTGCCAGCAGCGCCCTAGCGCTTACCTACAATGAGCAGTTCTTC
TRBV28	TRBJ1-5	NA	NA	CASSLGLRGAGQPQHF	TGTGCCAGCAGTTTAGGACTTAGGGGGGCTGGTCAGCCCCAGCATTTT
TRBV2	TRBJ1-5	NA	NA	CASSAGNQPQHF	TGTGCCAGCAGTGCAGGGAATCAGCCCCAGCATTTT
TRBV29-1	TRBJ1-2	NA	TRBD1	CSVAKTGGDGYTF	TGCAGCGTTGCTAAGACAGGGGGCGACGGCTACACCTTC
TRBV9	TRBJ2-7	NA	NA	CASSPRDASSYEQYF	TGTGCCAGCAGCCCCCGGGACGCCAGCTCCTACGAGCAGTACTTC
TRBV19	TRBJ1-3	NA	NA	CASTQGISGNTIYF	TGTGCCAGTACGCAAGGAATCTCTGGAAACACCATATATTTT
TRBV11-2	TRBJ2-1	NA	NA	CASSLAPVANEQFF	TGTGCCAGCAGCTTAGCCCCTGTTGCCAATGAGCAGTTCTTC
TRBV18	TRBJ2-3	once	TRBD2	CASSPLGTSGRISPQYF	TGTGCCAGCTCACCCCTCGGGACTAGCGGCCGGATTAGTCCGCAGTATTTT
TRBV4-2	TRBJ2-7	NA	NA	CASSQDTGKRRIEQYF	TGTGCCAGCAGCCAAGATACAGGTAAACGTCGCATCGAGCAGTACTTC